Sequencing of this TCR beta chain was carried out in a study of blood T cell repertoires in COVID-19. Participants reported their clinical history, and cohort assignment relied on those reports. Produced via immunoSEQ multiplex PCR; TCRdb's table is partial and in-frame only. The sample includes 85,000 to 130,000 clones, 70% to 90% seen only once; the top ten take less than 3.5%. V was cut by 6 bases and J by 0 bases, with 16 bases left in between. This CDR3 region has 16 residues. CDR1 and CDR2 from the germline V gene are MGHDK and SYGVNS. The receptor was isolated from a woman in her 50s who had recovered from COVID-19. The sequenced material came from PBMCs or T cells enriched from blood (not recorded which). The chain joins TRBV25-1 to TRBJ2-3, with D tentatively TRBD2 (5 bases). The CDR3 spells CASSPPVDSSTDTQYF. CDR3 DNA: TGTGCCAGCAGCCCCCCCGTGGACTCGAGCACAGATACGCAGTATTTT.